This T cell receptor beta chain was documented in a study of cytomegalovirus exposure and HLA in healthy donors. Primers for the PCR totalled 60 Vbeta and 13 Jbeta. Method: immunoSEQ multiplex PCR; TCRdb's copy keeps in-frame clones and lacks some. This listing includes 200,000 to 250,000 clones. Germline assignment: CDR1 LNHDA and CDR2 SQIVND (reference sequence). The CDR3 spans 12 residues. J lost 12 bases, V lost 5 bases, and 7 bases had no gene match. The sample was PBMCs. The clonotype was recovered from a woman in her 30s in good health and CMV-seropositive. The chain has TRBV19 and TRBJ2-1; 7 bases map to TRBD1. CDR3 bases: TGTGCCAGTAGTGGATCAGGGGGACGGCAGTTCTTC. It yields the protein CASSGSGGRQFF.